These 28 T cell receptor beta chains share one sample of origin, sequenced in a study of blood T cell repertoires in COVID-19. Assay used: immunoSEQ multiplex PCR; TCRdb lists only in-frame clones, some missing. The sample holds 67,000 or so clones, just under 85% seen once. The sequenced sample was peripheral blood. The receptors shown here come from a man aged 70 or older with acute or convalescent COVID-19.

This clone was detected once. The chain couples TRBV6-5 to TRBJ2-5; 10 nucleotides agree with TRBD1. The CDR3 extends over 15 amino acids. Losses at the gene ends were 4 bases for V and 5 bases for J; bases not matched to a gene: 7. CDR1 and CDR2 (germline): MNHEY, SVGAGI. In DNA, the CDR3 is TGTGCCAGCAGTTTGGGACAGGGGCAATCGGAGACCCAGTACTTC. This encodes CASSLGQGQSETQYF.

On this clone itself: Compared with germline, one end of the junction differs, possibly owing to a read error. The CDR3 region has the DNA TGTGCCAGCAGGTACTCACTAGCGGAAACAGATACGCAGTATTTT. It is translated as CASRYSLAETDTQYF. The rearrangement uses TRBV6-5 and TRBJ2-3, with 8 nucleotides matching TRBD2. CDR1 and CDR2 (germline): MNHEY, SVGAGI. The CDR3 length is 15 residues.

V gene TRBV24-1 combines with J gene TRBJ1-3; TRBD1 aligns across 11 bases. Unmatched junction bases numbered 5, after V lost 5 bases and J lost 6 bases. CDR1 and CDR2 from the germline V gene are KGHDR and SFDVKD. The CDR3 has 15 amino acids. The CDR3 DNA follows: TGTGCCACCAGTGTCCTAGGACAGGGGGCAAACACCATATATTTT. Its translation: CATSVLGQGANTIYF.

The table lists this clone with a few counts. The CDR3 protein is CASTTGTATYEQYF. CDR3 nucleotide sequence: TGTGCCAGTACTACCGGGACAGCTACCTACGAGCAGTACTTC. The chain recombines TRBV19 with TRBJ2-7, with 7 bases identical to TRBD1. CDR1 and CDR2 (germline): LNHDA, SQIVND (reference sequence). The J segment lost 2 bases and the V segment lost 7 bases, leaving 8 bases of the junction unmatched. The CDR3 is 14 residues long. The full variable domain, rest sourced from reference TRBV19 and TRBJ2-7, is DGGITQSPKYLFRKEGQNVTLSCEQNLNHDAMYWYRQDPGQGLRLIYYSQIVNDFQKGDIAEGYSVSREKKESFPLTVTSAQKNPTAFYLCASTTGTATYEQYFGPGTRLTVT.

The chain links TRBV12-3 or TRBV12-4 to TRBJ1-2; 10 positions agree with TRBD1. Trimming took 6 bases from V and 7 from J; bases not matched to a gene: 2. There are 12 residues in the CDR3. CDR3 DNA sequence: TGTGCCAGCAGGACAGGGGGCCGTGGCTACACCTTC. Its protein product is CASRTGGRGYTF.

V gene TRBV27 combines with J gene TRBJ1-2; D gene unclear. CDR1 is MNHEY and CDR2 is SMNVEV in the germline V gene (reference sequence). The CDR3 runs 12 residues. V lost 6 bases and J 4 bases, leaving 9 bases between the germline ends. CDR3 protein: CASSVGGYGYTF. CDR3 sequence (DNA): TGTGCCAGCAGCGTAGGAGGCTATGGCTACACCTTC.

The chain links TRBV20-1 to TRBJ2-7; D uncertain. The CDR3 consists of 11 residues. V shed 4 bases and J shed 2 bases, with 6 bases lying between them. Germline CDR1 is DFQATT and CDR2 is SNEGSKA (reference sequence). CDR3 sequence: CSANTAYEQYF. The CDR3 region has the DNA TGCAGTGCTAATACAGCCTACGAGCAGTACTTC.

The J gene is TRBJ2-3, the V gene TRBV12-5, with D tentatively TRBD1 (5 bases). Trimming left V 3 bases short and J 6 bases short, with 10 bases between. The germline gives CDR1 LGHNT, CDR2 FRNRAP. The CDR3 covers 13 residues. The CDR3 DNA is TGTGCTAGTGGTTTCAGGGTACTGGATACGCAGTATTTT. Protein sequence: CASGFRVLDTQYF.

V gene TRBV18 combines with J gene TRBJ2-1; the D gene is possibly TRBD2 (7 bases). Germline CDR1 reads KGHSH; CDR2 reads LQKENI. The V end lost 2 bases, the J end lost 7 bases, and 15 bases lay between the germline ends. The CDR3 sequence is 15 residues long. The chain's CDR3 is CASSPGGGSRNEQFF. CDR3 DNA sequence: TGTGCCAGCTCACCAGGCGGGGGCAGTAGGAATGAGCAGTTCTTC.

This clone was seen a handful of times. This rearrangement joins TRBV19 to TRBJ2-1; 9 bases are shared with TRBD2. The CDR3 covers 17 residues. Germline-derived CDR1 and CDR2 are LNHDA and SQIVND (reference sequence). J was trimmed by 5 bases and V by 7 bases; bases with no gene match: 15. In DNA form, the CDR3 reads TGTGCCAGTACCCCCGGGACTAGCTCGAACCGCCACAATGAGCAGTTCTTC. Its translation: CASTPGTSSNRHNEQFF.

The chain has TRBV5-6 and TRBJ2-5, with TRBD2 as a possible D gene (6 bases). CDR3 size: 16 residues. V dropped 0 bases and J dropped 4 bases, with 16 bases sitting between them. Looked up from germline, CDR1 is SGHDT and CDR2 is YYEEEE. Written as DNA, the CDR3 is TGTGCCAGCAGCTTGGTTTGGGGCAGGCGGGGAGAGACCCAGTACTTC. Amino acid sequence: CASSLVWGRRGETQYF.

The chain is built from TRBV7-2 and TRBJ2-2; D possibly corresponds to TRBD2 (5 bases). The CDR3 runs 17 residues. Germline loops: CDR1 SGHTA, CDR2 FQGNSA. V gave up 2 bases and J gave up 0 bases, with 13 bases separating them. CDR3 protein: CASSLIGSVANTGELFF. For the CDR3, the DNA is TGTGCCAGCAGCTTAATCGGTAGCGTAGCGAACACCGGGGAGCTGTTTTTT.

V usage is TRBV29-1 and J usage is TRBJ2-7; 9 bases are a match to TRBD1. The germline gives CDR1 SQVTM, CDR2 ANQGSEA. V was clipped by 7 bases and J by 2 bases; unmatched bases: 3. This CDR3 is built from 12 residues. The CDR3 loop reads CSAGQGTYEQYF. CDR3 DNA sequence: TGCAGCGCGGGACAGGGTACCTACGAGCAGTACTTC.

The chain uses TRBV15 and TRBJ2-7, with D perhaps TRBD1 (5 bases). The CDR3 loop spans 15 amino acids. V was pared by 9 bases and J by 0 bases, with 18 bases between. Germline V gene sequence: CDR1 LNHNV, CDR2 YYDKDF (reference sequence). CDR3 DNA: TGTGCCACTACCGAAGGGGTCTTGAGCTCCTACGAGCAGTACTTC. This encodes CATTEGVLSSYEQYF.

The CDR3, as DNA: TGTGCCAGCAGCAAAGTTTCGGAGACCCCTCCGGGCGAGCAGTACTTC. It is translated as CASSKVSETPPGEQYF. This chain connects TRBV21-1 to TRBJ2-7; the D call of TRBD2 is as the table states it, not checked on the DNA. TRBV21-1 counts as a pseudogene. The CDR3 is made up of 16 amino acids.

This chain connects TRBV29-1 to TRBJ2-2; D not certain. V lost 7 bases, J lost 7 bases, and 10 bases lay in between. The CDR3 is 11 residues long. In germline, CDR1 is SQVTM, CDR2 ANQGSEA. CDR3 residues: CSAFTDGELFF. DNA for the CDR3: TGCAGCGCTTTTACTGACGGGGAGCTGTTTTTT.

The genes are TRBV5-1 and TRBJ1-1; 7 positions match TRBD1. With V trimmed by 6 bases and J by 4 bases, 9 bases remained unmatched. The CDR3 covers 14 residues. Germline lookup yields CDR1 SGHRS and CDR2 YFSETQ. CDR3 bases: TGCGCCAGCACCCTGGGCCAGGGGGGCACTGAAGCTTTCTTT. It specifies CASTLGQGGTEAFF. The whole variable domain, remainder taken from reference TRBV5-1 and TRBJ1-1, is KAGVTQTPRYLIKTRGQQVTLSCSPISGHRSVSWYQQTPGQGLQFLFEYFSETQRNKGNFPGRFSGRQFSNSRSEMNVSTLELGDSALYLCASTLGQGGTEAFFGQGTRLTVV.

The chain combines TRBV5-1 with TRBJ1-6, with no clear D. This CDR3 has 13 residues. CDR1 SGHRS and CDR2 YFSETQ come from the germline V gene. V was pared by 1 base and J by 7 bases, with 6 bases between. This CDR3 is CASSLLRNSPLHF. CDR3 nucleotides: TGCGCCAGCAGCTTGTTGAGGAATTCACCCCTCCACTTT.

V usage is TRBV19 and J usage is TRBJ2-5; perhaps TRBD2 as D (6 bases). Looked up from germline, CDR1 is LNHDA and CDR2 is SQIVND (reference sequence). There are 13 residues in the CDR3. Trimming removed 3 bases at V and 5 bases at J, with 10 bases between. The CDR3 DNA follows: TGTGCCAGTAGTATTGAGGCGGGGGAGACCCAGTACTTC. Amino acid sequence: CASSIEAGETQYF.

This clone was observed once. The chain carries TRBV6-5 and TRBJ1-1; the match to TRBD1 covers 8 bases. Germline values: CDR1 MNHEY, CDR2 SVGAGI. V shed 10 bases, J shed 1 base, and the junction held 5 bases outside the gene matches. This CDR3 is built from 13 residues. CDR3 bases: TGTGCCACGACAGGGGTCGGGAACACTGAAGCTTTCTTT. It encodes CATTGVGNTEAFF.

V gene TRBV30 combines with J gene TRBJ2-7, with D unclear. The V end was cut by 0 bases, the J end by 4 bases, with 4 bases between. This CDR3 region has 11 residues. Looked up from germline, CDR1 is GTSNPN and CDR2 is SVGIG (reference sequence). The CDR3 reads CAWSVQYEQYF. The CDR3 DNA is TGTGCCTGGAGTGTACAGTACGAGCAGTACTTC.

This clone is a singleton in its sample. This chain uses TRBV30 with TRBJ1-1; D gene uncertain. This CDR3 comprises 11 residues. Germline V gives CDR1 GTSNPN, CDR2 SVGIG (reference sequence). Trimming removed 1 base from V and 5 bases from J, with 5 bases in between. The CDR3 bases are TGTGCCTGGAGTGCCCGGACTGAAGCTTTCTTT. Translation gives CAWSARTEAFF.

The CDR3, as DNA: TGTGCCAGCAGTCCGGGACAGTATGGCTACACCTTC. This encodes CASSPGQYGYTF. The rearrangement uses TRBV6-6 and TRBJ1-2; TRBD1 agrees at 7 bases. CDR1 MNHNY and CDR2 SVGAGI come from the germline V gene (reference sequence). V lost 5 bases, J lost 5 bases, and 2 bases stayed unmatched. The CDR3 sequence is 12 residues long.

The CDR3 sequence is CASSPRDKNTGELFF. CDR3 DNA: TGCGCCAGCAGCCCCCGGGACAAGAACACCGGGGAGCTGTTTTTT. The chain carries TRBV5-1 and TRBJ2-2; possibly TRBD1 for D (6 bases). V was clipped by 4 bases and J by 1 base, with 11 bases between them. The CDR3 consists of 15 residues. CDR1 SGHRS and CDR2 YFSETQ come from the germline V gene.

J is TRBJ2-3 and V is TRBV28; possible D gene TRBD1, 6 bases. Trimming shortened V by 4 bases and J by 3 bases, and 11 bases separated the two germline ends. The CDR3 length is 14 residues. Germline V gene lookup returns CDR1 MDHEN and CDR2 SYDVKM. CDR3: CASSSGQWTDTQYF. In DNA form, the CDR3 reads TGTGCCAGCAGTTCCGGACAGTGGACAGATACGCAGTATTTT.

The chain links TRBV29-1 to TRBJ2-5; D call uncertain. Germline V gene lookup returns CDR1 SQVTM and CDR2 ANQGSEA. The length of the CDR3 is 13 residues. The germline V and J ends were trimmed by 1 base and 5 bases, with 11 bases remaining between them. The CDR3 region is CSVEGLSFETQYF. The CDR3 bases are TGCAGCGTTGAAGGACTGTCATTCGAGACCCAGTACTTC.

The chain couples TRBV10-3 to TRBJ2-3; TRBD2 aligns across 9 bases. Germline CDR1 and CDR2: ENHRY and SYGVKD. V dropped 4 bases and J dropped 3; count of bases not matched to a gene: 8. The CDR3 runs to 16 residues. The CDR3, as DNA: TGTGCCATCAGTGGGGGCGCGGGAGGGCCGACAGATACGCAGTATTTT. It yields the protein CAISGGAGGPTDTQYF.

The V call is TRBV28, the J call TRBJ2-2; D unresolved. The V gene lost 8 bases and the J gene lost 9 bases, with 10 bases spanning the gap. The germline CDR1 and CDR2 sequences are MDHEN and SYDVKM. The CDR3 is made up of 11 amino acids. As DNA, the CDR3 is TGTGCCAGCGGTCACTCGAGGGAGCTGTTTTTT. This encodes CASGHSRELFF.